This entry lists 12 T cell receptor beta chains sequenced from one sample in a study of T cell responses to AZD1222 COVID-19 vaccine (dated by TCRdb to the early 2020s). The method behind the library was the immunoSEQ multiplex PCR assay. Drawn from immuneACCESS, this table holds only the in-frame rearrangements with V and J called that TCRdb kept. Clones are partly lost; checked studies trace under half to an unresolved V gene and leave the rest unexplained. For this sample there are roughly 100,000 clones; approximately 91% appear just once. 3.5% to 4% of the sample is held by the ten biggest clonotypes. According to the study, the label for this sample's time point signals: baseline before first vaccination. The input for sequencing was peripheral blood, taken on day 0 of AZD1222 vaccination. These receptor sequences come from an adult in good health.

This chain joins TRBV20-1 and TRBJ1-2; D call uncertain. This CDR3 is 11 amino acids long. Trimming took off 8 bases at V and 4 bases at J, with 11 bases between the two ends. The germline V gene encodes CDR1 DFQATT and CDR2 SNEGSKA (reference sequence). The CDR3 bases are TGCAGTCTTCTCAGGTTCTATGGCTACACCTTC. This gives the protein CSLLRFYGYTF.

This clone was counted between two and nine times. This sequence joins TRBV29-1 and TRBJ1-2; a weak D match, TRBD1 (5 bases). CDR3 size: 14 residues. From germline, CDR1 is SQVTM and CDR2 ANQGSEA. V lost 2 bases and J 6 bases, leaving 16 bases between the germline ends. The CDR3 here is CSVEFARTPDGYTF. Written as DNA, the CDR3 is TGCAGCGTTGAATTCGCCCGGACACCCGATGGCTACACCTTC.

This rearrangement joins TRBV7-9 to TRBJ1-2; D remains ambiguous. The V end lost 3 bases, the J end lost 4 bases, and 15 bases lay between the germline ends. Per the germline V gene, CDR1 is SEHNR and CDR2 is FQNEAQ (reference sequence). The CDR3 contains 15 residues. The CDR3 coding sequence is TGTGCCAGCAGCTTCCGTGACACTAGGGCCTATGGCTACACCTTC. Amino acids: CASSFRDTRAYGYTF.

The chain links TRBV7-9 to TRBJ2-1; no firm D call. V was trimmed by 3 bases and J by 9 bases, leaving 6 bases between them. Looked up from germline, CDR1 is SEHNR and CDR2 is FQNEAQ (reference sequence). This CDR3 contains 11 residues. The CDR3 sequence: CASSFRTEQFF. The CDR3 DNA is TGTGCCAGCAGCTTTCGGACTGAGCAGTTCTTC.

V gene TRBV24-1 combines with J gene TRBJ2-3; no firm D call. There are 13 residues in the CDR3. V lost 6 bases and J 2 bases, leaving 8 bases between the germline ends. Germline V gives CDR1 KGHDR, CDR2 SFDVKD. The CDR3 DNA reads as TGTGCCACCAGTATAGAAACCACAGATACGCAGTATTTT. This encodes CATSIETTDTQYF.

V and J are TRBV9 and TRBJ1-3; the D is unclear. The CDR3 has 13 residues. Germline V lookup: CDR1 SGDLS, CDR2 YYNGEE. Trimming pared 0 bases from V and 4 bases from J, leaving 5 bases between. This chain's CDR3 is CASSVARGNTIYF. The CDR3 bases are TGTGCCAGCAGCGTAGCGAGAGGAAACACCATATATTTT.

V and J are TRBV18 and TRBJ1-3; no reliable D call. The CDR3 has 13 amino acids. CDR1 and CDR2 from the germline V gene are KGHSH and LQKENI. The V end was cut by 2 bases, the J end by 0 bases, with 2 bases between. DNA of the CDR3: TGTGCCAGCTCACCAGACTCTGGAAACACCATATATTTT. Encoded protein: CASSPDSGNTIYF.

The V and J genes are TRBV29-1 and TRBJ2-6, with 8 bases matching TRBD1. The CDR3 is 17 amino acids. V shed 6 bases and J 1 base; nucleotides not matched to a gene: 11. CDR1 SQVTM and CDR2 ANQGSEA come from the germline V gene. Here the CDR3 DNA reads TGCAGCGTCAAAACCGGGACAGGAGTGTCTGGGGCCAACGTCCTGACTTTC. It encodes CSVKTGTGVSGANVLTF.

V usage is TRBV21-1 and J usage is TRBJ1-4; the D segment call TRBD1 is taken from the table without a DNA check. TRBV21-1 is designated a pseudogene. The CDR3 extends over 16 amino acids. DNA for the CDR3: TGTGCCACCACACGGACAGGGGTAGAAACTAATGAAAAACTGTTTTTT. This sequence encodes CATTRTGVETNEKLFF.

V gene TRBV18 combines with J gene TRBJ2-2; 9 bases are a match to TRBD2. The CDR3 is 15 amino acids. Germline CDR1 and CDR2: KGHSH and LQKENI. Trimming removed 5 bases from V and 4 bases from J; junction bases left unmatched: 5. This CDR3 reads CASSTTSGPTGELFF. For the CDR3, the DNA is TGTGCCAGCTCAACGACTAGCGGCCCCACCGGGGAGCTGTTTTTT.

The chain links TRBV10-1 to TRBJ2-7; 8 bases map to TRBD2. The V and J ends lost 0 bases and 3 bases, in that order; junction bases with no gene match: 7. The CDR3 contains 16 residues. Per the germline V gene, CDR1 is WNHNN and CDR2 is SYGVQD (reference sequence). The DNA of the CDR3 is TGCGCCAGCAGTGAGTCCCAACTAGCGGCCCACTACGAGCAGTACTTC. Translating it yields CASSESQLAAHYEQYF.

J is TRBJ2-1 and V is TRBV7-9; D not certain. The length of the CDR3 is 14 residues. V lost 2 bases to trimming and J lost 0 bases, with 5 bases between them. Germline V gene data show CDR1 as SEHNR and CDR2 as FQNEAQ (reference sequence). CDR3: CASSLTHSYNEQFF. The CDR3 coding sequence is TGTGCCAGCAGCTTAACGCACTCCTACAATGAGCAGTTCTTC.